These 27 T cell receptor beta chains share one sample of origin, sequenced in a study of graft-versus-host responses after intestinal transplantation. No antigens are known for them. Generated by immunoSEQ multiplex PCR, the TCRdb table keeps only in-frame clones and is missing some. The table shows about 92,000 clones, with 75% to 95% occurring only once. The sample here was unstimulated CD8+ T cells sorted from spleen or lymph node cells, taken before intestinal transplant. Receptors originate from a human donor who received an intestinal transplant.

V usage is TRBV13 and J usage is TRBJ2-2; 7 nucleotides line up with TRBD1. The germline gives CDR1 PRHDT, CDR2 FYEKMQ (reference sequence). The junction had 4 bases not matched to a gene; V was cut back by 5 bases and J by 7 bases. CDR3 length equals 13 residues. CDR3 bases: TGTGCCAGCAGCAACAGGGGTAACGGGGAGCTGTTTTTT. Translated, it gives CASSNRGNGELFF. Combining the CDR3 with reference TRBV13 and TRBJ2-2 gives the whole variable domain AAGVIQSPRHLIKEKRETATLKCYPIPRHDTVYWYQQGPGQDPQFLISFYEKMQSDKGSIPDRFSAQQFSDYHSELNMSSLELGDSALYFCASSNRGNGELFFGEGSRLTVL.

This clone was counted between two and nine times. The rearrangement links TRBV7-9 to TRBJ1-2, with D unresolved. This CDR3 spans 16 amino acids. V shed 4 bases and J shed 3 bases, with 18 bases lying between them. CDR1 and CDR2 (germline): SEHNR, FQNEAQ (reference sequence). The CDR3 here is CASSSVFRTPDYGYTF. In DNA, the CDR3 is TGTGCCAGCAGCTCCGTGTTTAGAACTCCCGACTATGGCTACACCTTC.

The chain joins TRBV7-6 to TRBJ1-1, with TRBD1 as a possible D gene (5 bases). The germline CDR1 and CDR2 sequences are SGHVS and FNYEAQ. The CDR3 sequence is 13 residues long. V gave up 5 bases and J gave up 1 base, with 8 bases separating them. Written as DNA, the CDR3 is TGTGCCAGCAGCCCGGGGGGGAACACTGAAGCTTTCTTT. The encoded protein is CASSPGGNTEAFF.

The rearrangement joins TRBV7-3 to TRBJ2-3; 7 nucleotides line up with TRBD1. J gave up 9 bases and V 2 bases, and 11 bases lay outside the gene matches. Germline CDR1 and CDR2: SGHTA and FQGTGA. The CDR3 runs to 15 residues. The CDR3: CASSLYGTDIQTQYF. Here the CDR3 DNA reads TGTGCCAGCAGCTTATATGGGACAGATATCCAAACGCAGTATTTT.

As to this clone: Without the conserved terminal phenylalanine or tryptophan, this CDR3 likely stems from a read error. The chain uses TRBV28 and TRBJ1-2; a possible D gene is TRBD1 (5 bases). The CDR3 consists of 15 residues. V was clipped by 7 bases and J by 8 bases, with 23 bases between them. Germline CDR1 is MDHEN and CDR2 is SYDVKM. CDR3 nucleotide sequence: TGTGCCAGCACTTCCCCGGGGACCGACCGGGAAGGCTACACCCTC. It codes for CASTSPGTDREGYTL.

The genes are TRBV7-3 and TRBJ2-1; TRBD2 matches 9 bases. The CDR3 covers 15 residues. After removal of 4 bases from V and 5 bases from J, the junction contained 6 bases not matched to a gene. Germline V gives CDR1 SGHTA, CDR2 FQGTGA. CDR3 loop: CASSSRLADDNEQFF. As DNA, the CDR3 is TGTGCCAGCAGCTCCCGACTAGCGGACGACAATGAGCAGTTCTTC.

V gene TRBV7-9 combines with J gene TRBJ2-7; TRBD2 matches at 7 bases. The V segment lost 0 bases and the J segment 2 bases; nucleotides outside the gene matches: 16. CDR1 is SEHNR and CDR2 is FQNEAQ in the germline V gene (reference sequence). The CDR3 has 19 amino acids. The CDR3 nucleotides read TGTGCCAGCAGCTTAGCGGGGCATGATTGGGCGGGACTAACCTACGAGCAGTACTTC. This encodes CASSLAGHDWAGLTYEQYF. Combining the CDR3 with reference TRBV7-9 and TRBJ2-7 gives the whole variable domain DTGVSQNPRHKITKRGQNVTFRCDPISEHNRLYWYRQTLGQGPEFLTYFQNEAQLEKSRLLSDRFSAERPKGSFSTLEIQRTEQGDSAMYLCASSLAGHDWAGLTYEQYFGPGTRLTVT.

The chain has TRBV13 and TRBJ2-1; no firm D call. From germline, CDR1 is PRHDT and CDR2 FYEKMQ (reference sequence). The germline V and J ends were trimmed by 4 bases and 5 bases, with 15 bases remaining between them. This CDR3 is built from 15 residues. CDR3 region: CASSSKIEVNNEQFF. The CDR3 nucleotides are TGTGCCAGCAGCTCCAAAATAGAGGTTAACAATGAGCAGTTCTTC.

This rearrangement joins TRBV2 to TRBJ1-5, with D maybe TRBD1 (6 bases). The CDR3 runs to 14 residues. Trimming stripped 10 bases from V and 3 bases from J, with 16 bases between. In germline, CDR1 is SNHLY, CDR2 FYNNEI. CDR3 in amino acids: CATRTDYANQPQHF. In DNA form, the CDR3 reads TGTGCCACCCGGACAGATTACGCCAATCAGCCCCAGCATTTT.

V and J are TRBV2 and TRBJ2-7, with TRBD2 matching 10 bases. Germline V lookup: CDR1 SNHLY, CDR2 FYNNEI. The CDR3 runs to 14 residues. Unmatched junction bases numbered 6, after V lost 6 bases and J lost 4 bases. The CDR3 bases are TGTGCCAGCAGCTTAGCGGGGGGTTCATACGAGCAGTACTTC. This gives the protein CASSLAGGSYEQYF. Complete variable domain (other parts from reference TRBV2 and TRBJ2-7): EPEVTQTPSHQVTQMGQEVILRCVPISNHLYFYWYRQILGQKVEFLVSFYNNEISEKSEIFDDQFSVERPDGSNFTLKIRSTKLEDSAMYFCASSLAGGSYEQYFGPGTRLTVT.

In the case of this clone: This sample also contains other DNA sequences that code for the same CDR3. This chain connects TRBV19 to TRBJ1-5; a possible D gene is TRBD1 (5 bases). Deletions cut 3 bases from V and 6 bases from J, with 6 bases between. The CDR3 extends over 12 amino acids. Germline V gene lookup returns CDR1 LNHDA and CDR2 SQIVND (reference sequence). The CDR3 sequence: CASSIGGQPQHF. CDR3 sequence (DNA): TGTGCCAGTAGTATCGGGGGTCAGCCCCAGCATTTT. The full variable domain, in which reference TRBV19 and TRBJ1-5 provide the parts outside the CDR3, is DGGITQSPKYLFRKEGQNVTLSCEQNLNHDAMYWYRQDPGQGLRLIYYSQIVNDFQKGDIAEGYSVSREKKESFPLTVTSAQKNPTAFYLCASSIGGQPQHFGDGTRLSIL.

The chain carries TRBV7-6 and TRBJ1-6; D remains ambiguous. V lost 1 base and J 7 bases, leaving 5 bases between the germline ends. The CDR3 spans 13 residues. Germline-derived CDR1 and CDR2 are SGHVS and FNYEAQ. Written as DNA, the CDR3 is TGTGCCAGCAGCTTAGACAGCAATTCACCCCTCCACTTT. Its protein product is CASSLDSNSPLHF.

This rearrangement joins TRBV6-4 to TRBJ2-3, with 9 bases lining up with TRBD2. This CDR3 contains 15 residues. Germline loops: CDR1 MRHNA, CDR2 SNTAGT. V was pared by 3 bases and J by 2 bases, with 3 bases of the junction left unmatched. In nucleotides, the CDR3 is TGTGCCAGCAGTGAGGGCGGGGGGGCCACAGATACGCAGTATTTT. The encoded protein is CASSEGGGATDTQYF.

V gene TRBV6-5 combines with J gene TRBJ2-1; no clear D gene. Trimming pared 9 bases from V and 0 bases from J, leaving 12 bases between. Per germline, CDR1 MNHEY and CDR2 SVGAGI. The CDR3 has 14 amino acids. The CDR3 nucleotides read TGTGCCAGGGCCCCGAAAAGCTCCTACAATGAGCAGTTCTTC. It translates to CARAPKSSYNEQFF.

V gene TRBV6-5 combines with J gene TRBJ2-3; D unclear. CDR3 length: 11 amino acids. The germline CDR1 and CDR2 sequences are MNHEY and SVGAGI. V gave up 6 bases and J gave up 4 bases, with 5 bases separating them. This CDR3 reads CASSRSDTQYF. The CDR3 DNA sequence: TGTGCCAGCAGCCGATCAGATACGCAGTATTTT.

The J gene is TRBJ2-2, the V gene TRBV6-1; D gene uncertain. V lost 1 base to trimming and J lost 6 bases, with 12 bases between them. Germline values: CDR1 MNHNS, CDR2 SASEGT. The CDR3 runs to 15 residues. CDR3 nucleotides: TGTGCCAGCAGTGAAGAGATTAGTCACGCCGGGGAGCTGTTTTTT. As protein: CASSEEISHAGELFF.

The chain links TRBV7-6 to TRBJ2-1; 10 bases are shared with TRBD2. This CDR3 is 16 amino acids long. Germline CDR1 reads SGHVS; CDR2 reads FNYEAQ. The trim removed 1 base at V and 10 bases at J, leaving 10 bases unmatched. CDR3: CASSLVPSSGRGEQFF. The DNA for the CDR3 is TGTGCCAGCAGCTTAGTCCCGTCTAGCGGGAGAGGCGAGCAGTTCTTC.

This sequence joins TRBV10-2 and TRBJ2-7, with 10 bases aligning to TRBD2. Trimming at V came to 5 bases and at J to 5 bases, leaving 9 bases not matched to a gene. Looked up from germline, CDR1 is WSHSY and CDR2 is SAAADI. There are 15 residues in the CDR3. The CDR3 nucleotides are TGCGCCAGCAGTCTCCCTAGCGGGGGCCAAGACGAGCAGTACTTC. It is translated as CASSLPSGGQDEQYF.

This clone was observed a single time. The V and J genes are TRBV9 and TRBJ2-1; D is ambiguous. Trimming took 5 bases from V and 0 from J, leaving 15 bases between them. The CDR3 runs 16 residues. Germline values: CDR1 SGDLS, CDR2 YYNGEE. The CDR3 DNA follows: TGTGCCAGCAGTGACCCAAGCCCAAGCTCCTACAATGAGCAGTTCTTC. This gives the protein CASSDPSPSSYNEQFF.

J is TRBJ2-7 and V is TRBV30, with 7 positions matching TRBD2. Germline V gene sequence: CDR1 GTSNPN, CDR2 SVGIG (reference sequence). This CDR3 region has 14 residues. V gave up 4 bases and J gave up 0 bases; unmatched junction bases: 6. CDR3 nucleotide sequence: TGTGCCTGGATGGTAGCGGGTGGCTCCTACGAGCAGTACTTC. Translation: CAWMVAGGSYEQYF.

The chain uses TRBV7-2 and TRBJ2-7; D gene ambiguous. V was clipped by 3 bases and J by 2 bases, with 14 bases between them. CDR1 and CDR2 from the germline V gene are SGHTA and FQGNSA. The CDR3 is made up of 15 amino acids. The CDR3 loop reads CASSFHLKRTYEQYF. The CDR3 nucleotides are TGTGCCAGCAGCTTCCATCTGAAACGAACCTACGAGCAGTACTTC.

The V and J genes are TRBV21-1 and TRBJ1-2; TRBD1 was called by the table and not checked on the DNA. TRBV21-1 is a recognized pseudogene. This CDR3 contains 14 residues. The CDR3 DNA follows: TGTGCCAGCAGCAAACAGACAGGGGGCTATGGCTACACCTTC. This codes for CASSKQTGGYGYTF.

The rearrangement joins TRBV19 to TRBJ2-5, with D unresolved. The last part of the DNA fits TRBJ2-7 better; the J call may be wrong. The CDR3 spans 15 residues. CDR1 and CDR2 from the germline V gene are LNHDA and SQIVND (reference sequence). The CDR3 coding sequence is TGTGCCAGTAGTATCGTATTTGAAGCCCCCTACGAGCAGTACTTC. Its translation is CASSIVFEAPYEQYF.

This clone turned up a few times. V and J are TRBV27 and TRBJ1-1; D remains ambiguous. This CDR3 is built from 13 residues. The germline V and J ends were trimmed by 3 bases and 1 base, with 6 bases remaining between them. CDR1 MNHEY and CDR2 SMNVEV come from the germline V gene (reference sequence). CDR3 amino acids: CASSFSGNTEAFF. CDR3 nucleotide sequence: TGTGCCAGCAGTTTCTCGGGGAACACTGAAGCTTTCTTT.

V gene TRBV25-1 combines with J gene TRBJ2-3; the match to TRBD2 covers 16 bases. The CDR3 spans 18 residues. The V gene's germline CDR1 is MGHDK and CDR2 SYGVNS. Trimming took 4 bases from V and 3 from J; bases not matched to a gene: 7. The CDR3 loop reads CASSGPQGLAGGTDTQYF. The CDR3 DNA follows: TGTGCCAGCAGTGGCCCCCAGGGACTAGCGGGAGGGACAGATACGCAGTATTTT. Full variable domain (outside the CDR3, taken from reference TRBV25-1 and TRBJ2-3): EADIYQTPRYLVIGTGKKITLECSQTMGHDKMYWYQQDPGMELHLIHYSYGVNSTEKGDLSSESTVSRIRTEHFPLTLESARPSHTSQYLCASSGPQGLAGGTDTQYFGPGTRLTVL.

This clone was recorded only once. The chain carries TRBV4-1 and TRBJ2-2; D is ambiguous. The CDR3 is 17 residues long. Trimming left V 3 bases short and J 1 base short, with 15 bases between. Per germline, CDR1 MGHRA and CDR2 YSYEKL. In nucleotides, the CDR3 is TGCGCCAGCAGCCACCGCTTCCCGACGGGGAACACCGGGGAGCTGTTTTTT. This gives the protein CASSHRFPTGNTGELFF.

The genes are TRBV9 and TRBJ2-1, with D perhaps TRBD1 (6 bases). Trimming stripped 3 bases from V and 9 bases from J, with 13 bases between. CDR3 length: 13 amino acids. Germline V CDR1 and CDR2: SGDLS, YYNGEE. Here the CDR3 DNA reads TGTGCCAGCAGCGCGGGGACAACTACTGAGCAGTTCTTC. This encodes CASSAGTTTEQFF.